A single sample is the source of the 27 T cell receptor beta chains below, sequenced in a study of cytomegalovirus exposure and HLA in healthy donors. It was with 60 Vbeta and 13 Jbeta primers that the PCR ran. The table came from immunoSEQ multiplex PCR; TCRdb's copy has only in-frame clones and leaves some out. Of about 83,000 clones listed, about four fifths are singletons. The sample comprised PBMCs. The receptors here all came from a woman younger than 45 in good health and CMV-seronegative.

The rearrangement joins TRBV5-1 to TRBJ2-3, with D perhaps matching TRBD1 (6 bases). The V and J ends lost 1 base and 7 bases respectively, with 10 bases between them. The CDR3 runs to 13 residues. Germline-derived CDR1 and CDR2 are SGHRS and YFSETQ. The CDR3 reads CASSLPQGHTQYF. CDR3 DNA: TGCGCCAGCAGCTTGCCACAGGGCCATACGCAGTATTTT.

V and J are TRBV5-8 and TRBJ2-7; 8 bases are shared with TRBD1. Trimming cost V 4 bases and J 0 bases; bases outside gene matches: 3. This CDR3 contains 14 residues. The germline CDR1 and CDR2 sequences are SGHTS and YDEGEE. The CDR3: CASSRTGSSYEQYF. DNA of the CDR3: TGTGCCAGCAGCCGGACAGGGAGCTCCTACGAGCAGTACTTC.

The chain carries TRBV5-1 and TRBJ1-3; D possibly corresponds to TRBD1 (6 bases). The CDR3 extends over 15 amino acids. Trimming took 3 bases from V and 3 from J, leaving 13 bases between them. Germline V lookup: CDR1 SGHRS, CDR2 YFSETQ. CDR3 sequence reads: CASSSAGEGGNTIYF. CDR3 nucleotide sequence: TGCGCCAGCAGCTCCGCAGGGGAAGGTGGAAACACCATATATTTT.

The rearrangement joins TRBV5-4 to TRBJ2-2, with D unresolved. Germline CDR1 and CDR2: SGHNT and YYREEE (reference sequence). Trimming stripped 1 base from V and 6 bases from J, with 10 bases between. CDR3 size: 14 residues. In DNA form, the CDR3 reads TGTGCCAGCAGCTTGAGTCTAACTTCCGGGGAGCTGTTTTTT. Translated, it gives CASSLSLTSGELFF.

The chain has TRBV15 and TRBJ2-1, with a possible D match to TRBD2 (6 bases). The CDR3 contains 18 residues. With 0 bases removed from V and 4 bases from J, the gap between germline ends came to 19 bases. Germline CDR1 and CDR2: LNHNV and YYDKDF (reference sequence). The CDR3 region is CATSRDSRLAGPYNEQFF. The CDR3 region has the DNA TGTGCCACCAGCAGAGATTCTCGTTTGGCGGGACCTTACAATGAGCAGTTCTTC.

The chain joins TRBV4-2 to TRBJ2-4; 7 nucleotides align to TRBD1. Germline V gene lookup returns CDR1 LGHNA and CDR2 YNFKEQ. This CDR3 contains 17 residues. Unmatched junction bases numbered 14, after V lost 0 bases and J lost 9 bases. The CDR3 DNA reads as TGTGCCAGCAGCCAAGATCTCTCCGGGACAGCCTGGAGCATTCAGTACTTC. As protein: CASSQDLSGTAWSIQYF.

This sequence joins TRBV2 and TRBJ1-5; possible D gene TRBD1, 5 bases. Germline CDR1 and CDR2: SNHLY and FYNNEI. Deletions cut 6 bases from V and 7 bases from J, with 22 bases between. The CDR3 covers 16 residues. The CDR3 DNA reads as TGTGCCAGCAGCCTCGGCAAAGGGGCCACTTTCCAGCCCCAGCATTTT. Protein sequence: CASSLGKGATFQPQHF.

This clone has just a few counts. The genes are TRBV18 and TRBJ1-1; D is possibly TRBD1 (5 bases). With 6 bases removed from V and 0 bases from J, the gap between germline ends came to 11 bases. In germline, CDR1 is KGHSH, CDR2 LQKENI. The CDR3 is 14 amino acids. CDR3 residues: CASSQGQLNTEAFF. CDR3 in DNA: TGTGCCAGCTCCCAAGGACAATTGAACACTGAAGCTTTCTTT.

The chain links TRBV27 to TRBJ2-7, with 8 bases identical to TRBD2. V shed 4 bases and J 3 bases; nucleotides not matched to a gene: 17. This CDR3 has 18 amino acids. CDR1 is MNHEY and CDR2 is SMNVEV in the germline V gene (reference sequence). The CDR3 region is CASSSQAWLSGSYYEQYF. DNA of the CDR3: TGTGCCAGCAGTTCCCAGGCATGGTTGAGCGGGAGTTACTACGAGCAGTACTTC.

The chain has TRBV7-9 and TRBJ2-5, with D tentatively TRBD2 (5 bases). This CDR3 comprises 14 residues. V was trimmed by 5 bases and J by 1 base, leaving 11 bases between them. Germline loops: CDR1 SEHNR, CDR2 FQNEAQ (reference sequence). CDR3 DNA: TGTGCCAGCAGCCCTAGCTTTATCCAAGAGACCCAGTACTTC. Translating it yields CASSPSFIQETQYF.

V gene TRBV4-2 combines with J gene TRBJ2-3; perhaps TRBD1 as D (6 bases). The germline V gene encodes CDR1 LGHNA and CDR2 YNFKEQ. This CDR3 is built from 13 residues. Trimming removed 8 bases from V and 8 bases from J, with 17 bases in between. The CDR3 region is CASWGPLDGTQYF. The CDR3 DNA is TGTGCCAGCTGGGGGCCCCTGGATGGTACGCAGTATTTT.

The chain joins TRBV2 to TRBJ1-1, with D possibly being TRBD1 (6 bases). The germline V gene encodes CDR1 SNHLY and CDR2 FYNNEI. V was clipped by 6 bases and J by 7 bases, with 6 bases between them. The CDR3 sequence is 10 residues long. The CDR3 reads CASRQGEAFF. The CDR3 DNA sequence: TGTGCCAGCAGACAGGGTGAAGCTTTCTTT.

The chain combines TRBV7-2 with TRBJ2-7; 11 nucleotides agree with TRBD2. With V trimmed by 5 bases and J by 2 bases, 5 bases remained unmatched. Germline V lookup: CDR1 SGHTA, CDR2 FQGNSA. This CDR3 has 15 amino acids. CDR3 in DNA: TGTGCCAGCAGCCCAAGACTAGCGGGGACCTACGAGCAGTACTTC. The encoded protein is CASSPRLAGTYEQYF.

The chain uses TRBV5-5 and TRBJ1-5; possible D gene TRBD1, 6 bases. V was trimmed by 5 bases and J by 11 bases, leaving 20 bases between them. This CDR3 is built from 14 residues. Looked up from germline, CDR1 is SGHKS and CDR2 is YYEKEE (reference sequence). The CDR3 loop is CASSSGTTSISQHF. DNA of the CDR3: TGTGCCAGCAGTTCCGGGACAACCAGCATATCCCAGCATTTT.

This chain connects TRBV7-6 to TRBJ2-1; D is unresolved. Deletions cut 1 base from V and 9 bases from J, with 10 bases between. The germline V gene has CDR1 SGHVS and CDR2 FNYEAQ. The CDR3 spans 13 residues. CDR3 loop: CASSLGERPEQFF. In nucleotides, the CDR3 is TGTGCCAGCAGCTTAGGAGAGAGGCCTGAGCAGTTCTTC.

The chain links TRBV27 to TRBJ2-2, with 7 nucleotides matching TRBD2. The CDR3 is 15 residues long. The V segment lost 5 bases and the J segment 0 bases; nucleotides outside the gene matches: 3. CDR1 is MNHEY and CDR2 is SMNVEV in the germline V gene (reference sequence). The chain's CDR3 is CASSPLAANTGELFF. Here the CDR3 DNA reads TGTGCCAGCAGTCCCCTAGCGGCGAACACCGGGGAGCTGTTTTTT.

As for this clone: A read error may produce the germline difference seen at one junction end. The CDR3 spells CASSLGLAGARGTQYF. CDR3 nucleotides: TGTGCTAGCAGCTTAGGACTAGCGGGAGCCAGGGGGACCCAGTACTTC. The V gene is TRBV7-7, the J gene TRBJ2-5; 13 nucleotides align to TRBD2. CDR1 and CDR2 from the germline V gene are SSHAT and FNYEAQ (reference sequence). The CDR3 is 16 residues long. The entire variable domain, with the rest obtained from reference TRBV7-7 and TRBJ2-5, is as follows: GAGVSQSPRYKVTKRGQDVTLRCDPISSHATLYWYQQALGQGPEFLTYFNYEAQPDKSGLPSDRFSAERPEGSISTLTIQRTEQRDSAMYRCASSLGLAGARGTQYFGPGTRLLVL.

This clone was observed once. The genes are TRBV5-4 and TRBJ2-1, with 13 bases lining up with TRBD2. V shed 4 bases and J 5 bases; nucleotides not matched to a gene: 9. The germline CDR1 and CDR2 sequences are SGHNT and YYREEE (reference sequence). This CDR3 comprises 17 residues. CDR3 loop: CASSRKTSGRINNEQFF. CDR3 DNA sequence: TGTGCCAGCAGCCGAAAGACTAGCGGGAGGATTAACAATGAGCAGTTCTTC.

The chain uses TRBV4-1 and TRBJ2-5, with D possibly being TRBD2 (5 bases). The CDR3 is 15 residues long. V shed 1 base and J shed 2 bases, with 11 bases lying between them. From germline, CDR1 is MGHRA and CDR2 YSYEKL. The CDR3 sequence is CASSQGPADQETQYF. CDR3 DNA sequence: TGCGCCAGCAGCCAAGGACCAGCGGATCAAGAGACCCAGTACTTC.

This clone has just one count. The rearrangement links TRBV2 to TRBJ2-7, with 10 nucleotides matching TRBD1. The germline V gene has CDR1 SNHLY and CDR2 FYNNEI. This CDR3 contains 14 residues. The J segment lost 6 bases and the V segment lost 7 bases, leaving 9 bases of the junction unmatched. CDR3 in amino acids: CASTSWTGGSEQYF. For the CDR3, the DNA is TGTGCCAGCACCTCCTGGACAGGGGGTAGCGAGCAGTACTTC. The complete variable domain, with remaining parts taken from reference TRBV2 and TRBJ2-7, reads EPEVTQTPSHQVTQMGQEVILRCVPISNHLYFYWYRQILGQKVEFLVSFYNNEISEKSEIFDDQFSVERPDGSNFTLKIRSTKLEDSAMYFCASTSWTGGSEQYFGPGTRLTVT.

This clone was seen just once. CDR3 sequence reads: CASSPRGGGGYTF. The CDR3 DNA is TGTGCCAGCAGCCCGCGAGGGGGGGGTGGCTACACCTTC. The V gene is TRBV7-2, the J gene TRBJ1-2; D might be TRBD1 (6 bases). Germline CDR1 and CDR2: SGHTA and FQGNSA. The CDR3 is 13 amino acids. Between the trimmed V and J ends, which lost 5 bases and 7 bases, there was a span of 14 bases.

The chain joins TRBV6-5 to TRBJ1-2; no clear D gene. Deletions cut 2 bases from V and 7 bases from J, with 11 bases between. CDR3 length equals 13 residues. Germline V lookup: CDR1 MNHEY, CDR2 SVGAGI. CDR3 residues: CASSYGLSGGYTF. CDR3 bases: TGTGCCAGCAGTTACGGCCTGTCGGGTGGCTACACCTTC.

This clone occurred once. The chain has TRBV15 and TRBJ2-7; D ambiguous. The CDR3 sequence is 13 residues long. Germline V gene lookup returns CDR1 LNHNV and CDR2 YYDKDF (reference sequence). Trimming pared 2 bases from V and 4 bases from J, leaving 9 bases between. The CDR3 loop reads CATSRSTPYEQYF. In DNA, the CDR3 is TGTGCCACCAGCAGATCGACTCCATACGAGCAGTACTTC. The variable domain in full, with the rest retrieved from reference TRBV15 and TRBJ2-7, is DAMVIQNPRYQVTQFGKPVTLSCSQTLNHNVMYWYQQKSSQAPKLLFHYYDKDFNNEADTPDNFQSRRPNTSFCFLDIRSPGLGDTAMYLCATSRSTPYEQYFGPGTRLTVT.

This chain links TRBV5-1 with TRBJ2-7; 8 nucleotides line up with TRBD2. The CDR3 loop spans 15 amino acids. J lost 2 bases, V lost 4 bases, and 8 bases had no gene match. Germline CDR1 is SGHRS and CDR2 is YFSETQ. The CDR3 DNA sequence: TGCGCCAGCAGCCCAGGAATTAGCGGGACCTACGAGCAGTACTTC. It yields the protein CASSPGISGTYEQYF. The full variable domain, its missing parts supplied by reference TRBV5-1 and TRBJ2-7, is KAGVTQTPRYLIKTRGQQVTLSCSPISGHRSVSWYQQTPGQGLQFLFEYFSETQRNKGNFPGRFSGRQFSNSRSEMNVSTLELGDSALYLCASSPGISGTYEQYFGPGTRLTVT.

This chain links TRBV5-1 with TRBJ2-3; the D is unclear. CDR3 size: 16 residues. V was shortened by 0 bases and J by 2 bases, with 13 bases between the two germline ends. Germline V lookup: CDR1 SGHRS, CDR2 YFSETQ. The chain's CDR3 is CASSLGSTAITDTQYF. The CDR3 nucleotides are TGCGCCAGCAGCTTGGGTTCCACAGCAATCACAGATACGCAGTATTTT.

The chain couples TRBV10-1 to TRBJ1-4, with 8 bases matching TRBD1. The CDR3 consists of 17 residues. V lost 7 bases to trimming and J lost 0 bases; unmatched junction nucleotides: 10. The germline gives CDR1 WNHNN, CDR2 SYGVQD (reference sequence). The DNA for the CDR3 is TGCGCCAGCAAGCGCAGGGGGCGAATCACAACTAATGAAAAACTGTTTTTT. This sequence encodes CASKRRGRITTNEKLFF.

The CDR3 region is CASSLSGGSNNEQYF. In nucleotides, the CDR3 is TGTGCCAGCAGCTTAAGCGGCGGGAGCAATAACGAGCAGTACTTC. The chain carries TRBV7-3 and TRBJ2-7, with 7 bases fitting TRBD2. The V segment lost 1 base and the J segment 5 bases; nucleotides outside the gene matches: 8. Looked up from germline, CDR1 is SGHTA and CDR2 is FQGTGA. This CDR3 comprises 15 residues.